The source of this T cell receptor (beta chain) is a study of cytomegalovirus exposure and HLA in healthy donors. V gave up 7 bases and J gave up 1 base; unmatched junction bases: 12. Germline V gene lookup returns CDR1 SNHLY and CDR2 FYNNEI. This CDR3 is 16 amino acids long. TCRdb's table, derived via immunoSEQ multiplex PCR, lists solely in-frame clones and lacks some. The repertoire holds 80,000 to 100,000 clones, with more than 75% as singletons. Specimen: PBMCs. The genes are TRBV2 and TRBJ1-1; 7 bases align to TRBD1. This receptor was identified in a man in his thirties or forties in good health and CMV-seronegative. The DNA of the CDR3 is TGTGCCAGCACCGCGGAGGGAGACAGGGAGAACACTGAAGCTTTCTTT. It is translated as CASTAEGDRENTEAFF.